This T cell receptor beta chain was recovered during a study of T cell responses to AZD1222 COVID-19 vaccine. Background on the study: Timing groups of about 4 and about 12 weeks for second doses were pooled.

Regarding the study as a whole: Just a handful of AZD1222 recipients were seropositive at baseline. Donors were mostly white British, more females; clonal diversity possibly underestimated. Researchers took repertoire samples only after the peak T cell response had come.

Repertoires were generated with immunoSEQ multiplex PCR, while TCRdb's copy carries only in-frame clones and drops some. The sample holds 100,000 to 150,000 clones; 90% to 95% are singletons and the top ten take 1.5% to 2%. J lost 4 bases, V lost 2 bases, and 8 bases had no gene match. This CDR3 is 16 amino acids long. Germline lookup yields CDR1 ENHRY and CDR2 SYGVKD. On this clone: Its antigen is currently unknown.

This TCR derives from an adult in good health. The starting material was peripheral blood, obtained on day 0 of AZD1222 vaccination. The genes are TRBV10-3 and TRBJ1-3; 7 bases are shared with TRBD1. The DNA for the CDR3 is TGTGCCATCAGTGAGCTCGACAGGGCCGGAGGAAACACCATATATTTT. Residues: CAISELDRAGGNTIYF.